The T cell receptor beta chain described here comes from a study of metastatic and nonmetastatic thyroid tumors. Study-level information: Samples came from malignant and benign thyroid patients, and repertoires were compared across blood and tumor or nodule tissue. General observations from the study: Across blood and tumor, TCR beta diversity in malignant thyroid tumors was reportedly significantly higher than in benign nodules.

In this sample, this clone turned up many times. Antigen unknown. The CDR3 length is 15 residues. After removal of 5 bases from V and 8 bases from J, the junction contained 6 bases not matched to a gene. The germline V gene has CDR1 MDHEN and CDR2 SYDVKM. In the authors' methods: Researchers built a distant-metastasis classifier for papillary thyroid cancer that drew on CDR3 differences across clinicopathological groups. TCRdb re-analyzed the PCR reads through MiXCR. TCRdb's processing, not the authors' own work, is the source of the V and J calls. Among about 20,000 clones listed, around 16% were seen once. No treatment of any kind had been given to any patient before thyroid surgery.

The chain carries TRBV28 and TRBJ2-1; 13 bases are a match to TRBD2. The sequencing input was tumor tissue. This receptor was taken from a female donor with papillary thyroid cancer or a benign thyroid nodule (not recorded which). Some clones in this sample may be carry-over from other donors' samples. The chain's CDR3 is CASSPGLAGAYEQFF. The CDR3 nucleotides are TGTGCCAGCAGTCCCGGACTAGCGGGAGCTTATGAGCAGTTCTTC.